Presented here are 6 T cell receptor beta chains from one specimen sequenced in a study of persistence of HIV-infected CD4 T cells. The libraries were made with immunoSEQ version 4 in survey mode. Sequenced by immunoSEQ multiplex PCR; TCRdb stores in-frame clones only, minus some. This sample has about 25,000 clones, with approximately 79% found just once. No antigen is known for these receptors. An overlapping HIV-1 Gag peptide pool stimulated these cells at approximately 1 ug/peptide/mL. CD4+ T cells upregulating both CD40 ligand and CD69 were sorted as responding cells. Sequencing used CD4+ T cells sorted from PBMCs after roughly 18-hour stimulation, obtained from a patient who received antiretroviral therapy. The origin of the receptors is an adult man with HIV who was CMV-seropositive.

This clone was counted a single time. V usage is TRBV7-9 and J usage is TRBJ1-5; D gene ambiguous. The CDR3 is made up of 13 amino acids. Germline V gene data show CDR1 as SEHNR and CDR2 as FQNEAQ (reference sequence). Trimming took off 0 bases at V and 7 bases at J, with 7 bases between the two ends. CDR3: CASSLALEQPQHF. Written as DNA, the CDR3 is TGTGCCAGCAGCTTAGCTTTGGAGCAGCCCCAGCATTTT.

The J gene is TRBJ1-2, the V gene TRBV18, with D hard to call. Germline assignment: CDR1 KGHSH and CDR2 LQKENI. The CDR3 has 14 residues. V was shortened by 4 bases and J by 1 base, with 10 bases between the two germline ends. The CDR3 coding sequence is TGTGCCAGCTCACGACGCACAGATAACTATGGCTACACCTTC. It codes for CASSRRTDNYGYTF.

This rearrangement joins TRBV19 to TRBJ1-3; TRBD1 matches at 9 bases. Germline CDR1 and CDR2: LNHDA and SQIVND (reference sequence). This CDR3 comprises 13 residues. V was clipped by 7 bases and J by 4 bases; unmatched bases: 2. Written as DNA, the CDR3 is TGTGCCAGTACCGGGACAGGGGGAAACACCATATATTTT. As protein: CASTGTGGNTIYF.

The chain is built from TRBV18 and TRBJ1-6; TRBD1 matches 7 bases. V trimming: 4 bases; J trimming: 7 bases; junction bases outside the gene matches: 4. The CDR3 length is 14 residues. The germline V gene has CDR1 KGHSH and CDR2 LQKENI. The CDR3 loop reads CASSLQGGNSPLHF. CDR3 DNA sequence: TGTGCCAGCTCACTCCAGGGGGGAAATTCACCCCTCCACTTT.

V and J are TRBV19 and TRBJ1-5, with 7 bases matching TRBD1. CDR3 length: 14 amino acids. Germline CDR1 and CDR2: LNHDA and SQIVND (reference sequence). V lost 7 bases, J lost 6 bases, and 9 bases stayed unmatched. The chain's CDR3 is CASNTRQGGQPQHF. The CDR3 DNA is TGTGCCAGTAATACAAGACAGGGTGGTCAGCCCCAGCATTTT.

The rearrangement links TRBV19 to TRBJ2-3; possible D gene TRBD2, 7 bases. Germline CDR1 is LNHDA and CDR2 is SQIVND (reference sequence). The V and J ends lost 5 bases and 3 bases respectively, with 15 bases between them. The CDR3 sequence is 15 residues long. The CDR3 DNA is TGTGCCAGTAGTGGGGGGGGCGGGAAGACAGATACGCAGTATTTT. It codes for CASSGGGGKTDTQYF.